These T cell receptor beta chains were read from a single sample in a study of beta chain features in type 1 diabetes. The repertoire was sequenced with immunoSEQ multiplex PCR; TCRdb's copy has only in-frame clones and lacks some. Of approximately 470,000 clones in the sample, around 30% are singletons; the top ten hold 0.065%. Sequenced material: naive CD4+ T cells from blood. The source of these receptors is a man younger than 30 in good health. Each CDR3 is given with its conserved first and last residue. Fields, in order: V gene, clone size, J gene, D gene, CDR3 DNA, CDR3 protein. A D gene is named only where the DNA matches it firmly. Not all rows give a size; the values are once, few, many and, for expanded clones, a class.

TRBV2	NA	TRBJ1-1	NA	TGTGCCAGCAGTGCCCAGAACACTGAAGCTTTCTTT	CASSAQNTEAFF
TRBV14	NA	TRBJ2-7	TRBD1	TGTGCCAGCAGGCTAATCGACAGGGGTGCGCTCGAGCAGTACTTC	CASRLIDRGALEQYF
TRBV30	few	TRBJ1-1	NA	TGTGCCTGGAGGGGAAGGGGGTTGACTGAAGCTTTCTTT	CAWRGRGLTEAFF
TRBV30	few	TRBJ1-2	NA	TGTGCCTGGACGCGACGGACCCTTAACTATGGCTACACCTTC	CAWTRRTLNYGYTF
TRBV7-9	NA	TRBJ2-1	NA	TGTGCCACCAGCCTGACAGCCTTTACGGTCGATGAGCAGTTCTTC	CATSLTAFTVDEQFF
TRBV30	few	TRBJ1-2	NA	TGTGCCTGGAGTGGCGACAGTTTTAACTATGGCTACACCTTC	CAWSGDSFNYGYTF
TRBV4-1	NA	TRBJ2-7	TRBD1	TGCGCCAGCAGCCAACTGGGACAGGGAGATTACGAGCAGTACTTC	CASSQLGQGDYEQYF
TRBV18	NA	TRBJ1-5	TRBD1	TGTGCCAGCTCACCACCGAAGCTGACAGGGGGCGACGATCAGCCCCAGCATTTT	CASSPPKLTGGDDQPQHF
TRBV5-4	NA	TRBJ2-7	TRBD1	TGTGCCAGCAGGAACCGGGACAGGGGCTACGAGCAGTACTTC	CASRNRDRGYEQYF
TRBV30	NA	TRBJ1-1	NA	TGTGCCTGTCTCGCCTTGGGACGGAGGAACACTGAAGCTTTCTTT	CACLALGRRNTEAFF